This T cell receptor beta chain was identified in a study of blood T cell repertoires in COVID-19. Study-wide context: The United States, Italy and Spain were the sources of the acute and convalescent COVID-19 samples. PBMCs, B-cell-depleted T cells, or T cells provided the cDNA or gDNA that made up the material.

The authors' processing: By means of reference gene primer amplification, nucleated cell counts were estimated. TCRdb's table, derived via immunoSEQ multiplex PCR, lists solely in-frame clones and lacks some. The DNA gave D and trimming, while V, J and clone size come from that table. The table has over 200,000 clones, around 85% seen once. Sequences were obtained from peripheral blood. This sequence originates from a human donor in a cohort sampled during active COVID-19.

CDR3 in DNA: TGTGCCAGCAGCCCGGGACAGGGGAACTCTGGGGCCAACGTCCTGACTTTC. This translates into CASSPGQGNSGANVLTF. The chain carries TRBV3-1 (or the pseudogene TRBV3-2) and TRBJ2-6, with 10 bases identical to TRBD1. CDR1 and CDR2 from the germline V gene are LGHDT and YNNKEL (reference sequence). The ends lost 4 bases at V and 0 bases at J; junction bases unmatched: 3. The CDR3 covers 17 residues.